This T cell receptor (beta chain) was recovered during a study of blood T cell repertoires in COVID-19. About the research overall: T cells, B-cell-depleted T cells, or PBMCs provided the cDNA or gDNA that served as material.

The count of this clone is one. In the authors' workflow: By means of reference gene primer amplification, nucleated cell counts were estimated. Clones were read by immunoSEQ multiplex PCR, and TCRdb kept only the in-frame ones, dropping some. V and J calls and clone size are those listed in that table; D and trimming were worked out from the DNA. The sample gives 250,000 or so clones, 88% of which show up once; 0.99% is in the top ten. The germline V gene encodes CDR1 SGHTA and CDR2 FQGNSA. Deletions cut 0 bases from V and 3 bases from J, with 6 bases between. The CDR3 has 13 residues. The specimen was peripheral blood. This clonotype originated in a woman aged 40 to 50 who had recovered from COVID-19. The chain employs TRBV7-2 and TRBJ2-7; maybe TRBD2 (6 bases). The CDR3 region has the DNA TGTGCCAGCAGCTTAGCCGGGAGCTACGAGCAGTACTTC. It encodes CASSLAGSYEQYF.